This T cell receptor (beta chain) was recovered during a study of cytomegalovirus exposure and HLA in healthy donors. Notes on the study in general: TCR beta sequences reportedly predicted the HLA-A and HLA-B alleles of most subjects accurately.

PCR employed 60 Vbeta and 13 Jbeta primers. Here immunoSEQ multiplex PCR was the method, and the copy in TCRdb shows in-frame clones only, minus some. This sample has more than 85,000 clones, with about 86% found just once. Points on this clone: Its antigen is not known.

The CDR3 runs to 13 residues. Germline values: CDR1 SGHVS, CDR2 FNYEAQ. The ends were cut back, 5 bases at V and 8 bases at J, with 15 bases in the middle. The sample consisted of PBMCs. The clonotype comes from a woman in her twenties or thirties in good health and CMV-seronegative. The genes are TRBV7-6 and TRBJ1-2, with D maybe TRBD1 (5 bases). CDR3 DNA: TGTGCCAGCAGCCATCTTATGGGGGGAGGCTACACCTTC. It specifies CASSHLMGGGYTF.